The entry below describes one TCR beta chain. This CDR3 fails to terminate in the conserved phenylalanine or tryptophan, so it likely reflects a read error. This entry belongs to a study of molecular identifiers for immune sequencing clone quantification. Trimming cost V 4 bases and J 5 bases; bases outside gene matches: 14. Germline CDR1 and CDR2: LNHDA and SQIVND (reference sequence). The CDR3 is 18 residues long. TCRdb analysed the PCR reads with MiXCR anew, one entry per CDR3 protein. Counted here are some 650,000 distinct CDR3 sequences, 15% to 20% occurring once; the ten biggest clones make up around 0.86%.

The sequenced sample was naive CD8+ T cells from blood, with Jurkat cell RNA spiked in. Subset noted: FACS-sorted CD8+CD4-CCR7+CD45RA+ naive T cells. The sequence came from a human donor in good health. Some libraries in this study had Jurkat cell RNA spiked in. This chain connects TRBV19 to TRBJ1-5; 10 nucleotides align to TRBD1. In DNA form, the CDR3 reads TGTGCCAGTAGTACCACGGGACAGGGGTTCGGAGGGGATCAGCCCCAGCATTCT. Encoded protein: CASSTTGQGFGGDQPQHS.